This T cell receptor (beta chain) was identified in a study of OX40 agonist ivuxolimab in advanced cancers. For the study at large: Prior therapy, whether anti-PD-1, anti-PD-L1 or anti-CTLA-4, was allowed, and roughly 40% had some. Regarding the study as a whole: Within 6 weeks, CD4+ and CD8+ blood T cells expanded clonally at 0.1 to 3.0 mg/kg.

Clones were read by immunoSEQ multiplex PCR, and TCRdb kept only the in-frame ones, dropping some. The profile shows 70,000 to 80,000 clones, approximately 89% of them singletons. Worth noting for this clone: No antigen is known for it.

The germline CDR1 and CDR2 sequences are SGHAT and FQNNGV. This CDR3 spans 16 amino acids. Losses at the gene ends were 5 bases for V and 4 bases for J; bases not matched to a gene: 9. The clonotype originates from an adult with an advanced solid tumor such as melanoma, head and neck, liver or kidney cancer. The V and J genes are TRBV11-2 and TRBJ2-3; 10 bases align to TRBD1. The sample was CD4+ or CD8+ T cells sorted from blood, taken in a trial of the OX40 agonist ivuxolimab. In DNA form, the CDR3 reads TGTGCCAGCAGCCCCAAGAGGACAGGGGGAGCAGATACGCAGTATTTT. Its translation is CASSPKRTGGADTQYF.